These 21 T cell receptor beta chains originate from one sample sequenced in a study of shared clonotypes between healthy human individuals. Terminally differentiated effector memory CD45RA+ cells were left out of the naive CD8 fraction, which was CD45RO-negative and positively selected for CCR7. Sequencing used immunoSEQ multiplex PCR; TCRdb keeps in-frame clones, though not all of them. In the table there are about 1,900,000 clones, over 85% of which are singletons. The sequenced material came from naive CD8+ T cells sorted from blood. Every receptor here comes from a young man in good health.

The CDR3 region is CASSPEAGGQPQHF. CDR3 sequence (DNA): TGCGCCAGCAGCCCTGAGGCGGGGGGTCAGCCCCAGCATTTT. The V call is TRBV4-3, the J call TRBJ1-5, with D possibly matching TRBD1 (5 bases). Germline CDR1 and CDR2: LGHNA and YSLEER. The CDR3 sequence is 14 residues long. V was shortened by 4 bases and J by 6 bases, with 13 bases between the two germline ends.

A single count supports this clone. The chain couples TRBV19 to TRBJ2-2, with 7 bases matching TRBD1. V lost 10 bases, J lost 0 bases, and 2 bases stayed unmatched. This CDR3 contains 13 residues. Germline V gene lookup returns CDR1 LNHDA and CDR2 SQIVND (reference sequence). The CDR3 nucleotides read TGTGCCACCGGGACAGCGAACACCGGGGAGCTGTTTTTT. This gives the protein CATGTANTGELFF.

The chain carries TRBV7-8 and TRBJ1-2; maybe TRBD1 (6 bases). This CDR3 has 14 residues. The germline gives CDR1 SGHVS, CDR2 FQNEAQ. The V end was cut by 1 base, the J end by 3 bases, with 9 bases between. The CDR3 coding sequence is TGTGCCAGCAGCTTAGGGGACATCCACTATGGCTACACCTTC. It specifies CASSLGDIHYGYTF.

V and J are TRBV13 and TRBJ2-1, with 9 bases identical to TRBD1. CDR1 is PRHDT and CDR2 is FYEKMQ in the germline V gene (reference sequence). The CDR3 is made up of 16 amino acids. J lost 4 bases, V lost 4 bases, and 8 bases had no gene match. The DNA of the CDR3 is TGTGCCAGCAGCTCGCCGGGACAGGGAGGATACAATGAGCAGTTCTTC. Translated, it gives CASSSPGQGGYNEQFF. Together with reference TRBV13 and TRBJ2-1, the CDR3 gives the full variable domain: AAGVIQSPRHLIKEKRETATLKCYPIPRHDTVYWYQQGPGQDPQFLISFYEKMQSDKGSIPDRFSAQQFSDYHSELNMSSLELGDSALYFCASSSPGQGGYNEQFFGPGTRLTVL.

V and J are TRBV4-1 and TRBJ2-5, with 7 bases lining up with TRBD1. Trimming took 0 bases from V and 5 from J; bases not matched to a gene: 6. This CDR3 contains 15 residues. Looked up from germline, CDR1 is MGHRA and CDR2 is YSYEKL. Here the CDR3 DNA reads TGCGCCAGCAGCCAAGAATCGACAGGGTGGGAGACCCAGTACTTC. Translating gives CASSQESTGWETQYF.

This CDR3 reads CAPGEDMNTEAFF. DNA for the CDR3: TGTGCTCCGGGGGAAGATATGAACACTGAAGCTTTCTTT. This rearrangement joins TRBV14 to TRBJ1-1; possible D gene TRBD1, 5 bases. CDR1 is SGHDN and CDR2 is FVKESK in the germline V gene. The CDR3 runs 13 residues.

The chain couples TRBV15 to TRBJ1-6, with TRBD1 matching over 8 bases. The germline CDR1 and CDR2 sequences are LNHNV and YYDKDF (reference sequence). With 5 bases clipped from V and 4 bases from J, the junction kept 4 bases outside the gene matches. The CDR3 has 15 amino acids. The CDR3 coding sequence is TGTGCCACCAGCGGCAACAGGGGGTATAATTCACCCCTCCACTTT. It translates to CATSGNRGYNSPLHF.

This clone was found once. The chain carries TRBV9 and TRBJ2-7, with 7 bases fitting TRBD2. This CDR3 comprises 15 residues. Per the germline V gene, CDR1 is SGDLS and CDR2 is YYNGEE. The trim removed 3 bases at V and 3 bases at J, leaving 9 bases unmatched. The DNA for the CDR3 is TGTGCCAGCAGCGCCAAGGAGACTAGCAACTACGAGCAGTACTTC. Protein sequence: CASSAKETSNYEQYF.

The V and J genes are TRBV9 and TRBJ1-4, with D hard to call. V gave up 2 bases and J gave up 8 bases, with 16 bases separating them. Per the germline V gene, CDR1 is SGDLS and CDR2 is YYNGEE. The CDR3 is made up of 15 amino acids. The CDR3 region is CASSVEEGYGEKLFF. DNA of the CDR3: TGTGCCAGCAGCGTCGAAGAAGGGTACGGGGAAAAACTGTTTTTT.

This sequence joins TRBV7-6 and TRBJ2-5, with 7 bases aligning to TRBD1. The CDR3 length is 16 residues. Germline CDR1 SGHVS, CDR2 FNYEAQ. V lost 7 bases and J lost 0; bases outside the gene matches: 11. The CDR3 DNA is TGTGCCAGCACCCCCGGACAGGTTATGTACCAAGAGACCCAGTACTTC. This gives the protein CASTPGQVMYQETQYF.

This rearrangement joins TRBV5-5 to TRBJ2-6, with D possibly matching TRBD1 (5 bases). The V gene's germline CDR1 is SGHKS and CDR2 YYEKEE (reference sequence). The CDR3 has 15 amino acids. Trimming pared 5 bases from V and 4 bases from J, leaving 13 bases between. CDR3 nucleotide sequence: TGTGCCAGCAGGGTAGACAGTCCCGGGGCCAACGTCCTGACTTTC. As protein: CASRVDSPGANVLTF.

The genes are TRBV7-8 and TRBJ1-5; no definite D call. V was cut by 1 base and J by 0 bases, with 10 bases left in between. This CDR3 has 16 residues. Germline lookup yields CDR1 SGHVS and CDR2 FQNEAQ. The DNA for the CDR3 is TGTGCCAGCAGCTTAGACTTGGGCTATAGCAATCAGCCCCAGCATTTT. Translating it yields CASSLDLGYSNQPQHF.

The chain links TRBV4-1 to TRBJ1-1, with 9 bases lining up with TRBD1. The J segment lost 5 bases and the V segment lost 4 bases, leaving 5 bases of the junction unmatched. The CDR3 consists of 14 residues. Per germline, CDR1 MGHRA and CDR2 YSYEKL. Here the CDR3 DNA reads TGCGCCAGCAGCCCGGACAGGGGTTTAACTGAAGCTTTCTTT. It is translated as CASSPDRGLTEAFF.

V and J are TRBV27 and TRBJ2-5, with 8 bases identical to TRBD1. There are 16 residues in the CDR3. V lost 1 base to trimming and J lost 1 base; unmatched junction nucleotides: 5. CDR1 is MNHEY, CDR2 SMNVEV, per germline (reference sequence). CDR3 nucleotides: TGTGCCAGCAGTTTATTAGACAGGGGACGCCAAGAGACCCAGTACTTC. Translated: CASSLLDRGRQETQYF.

The chain employs TRBV6-5 and TRBJ2-7; 8 nucleotides agree with TRBD2. The CDR3 covers 13 residues. The V segment lost 6 bases and the J segment 7 bases; nucleotides outside the gene matches: 8. Germline CDR1 reads MNHEY; CDR2 reads SVGAGI. CDR3 residues: CASSPAGGLEQYF. The CDR3 DNA follows: TGTGCCAGCAGCCCCGCGGGGGGCTTGGAGCAGTACTTC.

For this clone: This CDR3 is also generated by other DNA sequences in the sample. The chain couples TRBV19 to TRBJ2-2, with a weak D call TRBD2 (6 bases). The CDR3 spans 13 residues. Per germline, CDR1 LNHDA and CDR2 SQIVND (reference sequence). Between the trimmed V and J ends, which lost 3 bases and 6 bases, there was a span of 8 bases. The CDR3 loop reads CASSIGGPGELFF. The DNA of the CDR3 is TGTGCCAGTAGTATCGGGGGTCCCGGGGAGCTGTTTTTT.

Comment on this clone: Other DNA sequences within the sample encode an identical CDR3. This sequence joins TRBV19 and TRBJ1-5; TRBD1 matches 9 bases. Per germline, CDR1 LNHDA and CDR2 SQIVND (reference sequence). V trimming: 6 bases; J trimming: 6 bases; junction bases outside the gene matches: 0. This CDR3 has 12 residues. As DNA, the CDR3 is TGTGCCAGTAGACAGGGGGCTCAGCCCCAGCATTTT. Its protein is CASRQGAQPQHF.

With respect to this clone: Different DNA sequences within this sample yield the same CDR3. The chain carries TRBV6-1 and TRBJ2-7; D possibly uses TRBD1 or TRBD2 (5 bases each). Trimming took 2 bases from V and 2 from J, leaving 13 bases between them. Germline CDR1 reads MNHNS; CDR2 reads SASEGT. There are 15 residues in the CDR3. CDR3 nucleotide sequence: TGTGCCAGCAGTGAAAGTGGGACGGGACCCTACGAGCAGTACTTC. As protein: CASSESGTGPYEQYF.

The chain links TRBV4-1 to TRBJ1-3; no reliable D call. Germline CDR1 MGHRA, CDR2 YSYEKL. The CDR3 contains 15 residues. Trimming removed 3 bases from V and 3 bases from J, with 12 bases in between. Here the CDR3 reads CASSHPQAFGNTIYF. CDR3 in DNA: TGCGCCAGCAGCCACCCCCAGGCGTTTGGAAACACCATATATTTT.

The chain employs TRBV5-3 and TRBJ2-7; D is unresolved. TRBV5-3 is an open reading frame, and its role is uncertain. This CDR3 comprises 13 residues. Deletions cut 0 bases from V and 7 bases from J, with 11 bases between. The CDR3 region has the DNA TGTGCCAGAAGCTTGGTTGTTCTGAATGAGCAGTACTTC. Protein sequence: CARSLVVLNEQYF.

The chain links TRBV6-5 to TRBJ2-6; D gene unclear. Germline V gives CDR1 MNHEY, CDR2 SVGAGI. The CDR3 has 15 residues. Trimming stripped 7 bases from V and 2 bases from J, with 12 bases between. The chain's CDR3 is CASTLVPAGANVLTF. The CDR3 nucleotides are TGTGCCAGCACTCTCGTACCCGCTGGGGCCAACGTCCTGACTTTC.